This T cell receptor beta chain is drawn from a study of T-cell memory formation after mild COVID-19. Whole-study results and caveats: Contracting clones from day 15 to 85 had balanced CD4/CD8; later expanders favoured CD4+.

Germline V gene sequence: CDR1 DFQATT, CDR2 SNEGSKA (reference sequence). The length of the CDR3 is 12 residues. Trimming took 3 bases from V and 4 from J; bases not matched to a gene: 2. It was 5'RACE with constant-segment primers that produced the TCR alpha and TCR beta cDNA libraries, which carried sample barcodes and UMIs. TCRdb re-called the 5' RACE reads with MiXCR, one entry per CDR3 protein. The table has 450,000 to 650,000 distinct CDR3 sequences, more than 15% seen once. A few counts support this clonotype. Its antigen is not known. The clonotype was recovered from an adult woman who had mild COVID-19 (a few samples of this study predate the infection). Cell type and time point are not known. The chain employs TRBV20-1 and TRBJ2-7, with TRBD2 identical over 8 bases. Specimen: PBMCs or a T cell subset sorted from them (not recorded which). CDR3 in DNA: TGCAGTGCTAGTCCTAGCGGGTACGAGCAGTACTTC. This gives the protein CSASPSGYEQYF.